The clone carrying this T cell receptor beta chain has just a few counts. Its antigen is currently unknown. The data originate from a study of T-cell memory formation after mild COVID-19. The study, taken as a whole, reports: Cross-reactive memory appears to have joined, as suggested by some responding clones showing up in pre-infection memory.

The CDR3 runs to 14 residues. J was trimmed by 5 bases and V by 6 bases; bases with no gene match: 7. cDNA libraries for TCR alpha and TCR beta, carrying sample barcodes and UMIs, came from 5'RACE with constant-segment primers. TCRdb redid the calling of the 5' RACE reads with MiXCR, one entry per CDR3 protein. There are about 610,000 distinct CDR3 sequences in the sample; around 15% occur only once, and about 8.1% lies in the top ten. V gene TRBV12-3 or TRBV12-4 combines with J gene TRBJ2-5, with 9 bases identical to TRBD2. Sequencing input: PBMCs or a T cell subset sorted from them (not recorded which). The receptor was isolated from an adult woman who had mild COVID-19 (a few samples of this study predate the infection). Cell type and time point are not known. The CDR3 nucleotides are TGTGCCAGCAGCCGCCTTAGCGGGGGCGAGACCCAGTACTTC. It codes for CASSRLSGGETQYF.